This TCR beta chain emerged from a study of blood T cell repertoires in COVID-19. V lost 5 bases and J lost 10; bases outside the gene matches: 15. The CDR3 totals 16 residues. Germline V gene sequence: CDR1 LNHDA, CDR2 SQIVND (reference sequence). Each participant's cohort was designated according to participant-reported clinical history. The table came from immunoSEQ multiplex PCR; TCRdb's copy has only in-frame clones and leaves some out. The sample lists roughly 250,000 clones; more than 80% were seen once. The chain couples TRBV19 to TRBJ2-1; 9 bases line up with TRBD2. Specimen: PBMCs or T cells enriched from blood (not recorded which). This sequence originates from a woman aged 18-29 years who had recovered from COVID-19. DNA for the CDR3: TGTGCCAGTAGTCCTCGTGGAAGCGGGGGGTTAGCAGAGCAGTTCTTC. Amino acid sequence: CASSPRGSGGLAEQFF.